This TCR beta chain originates from a study of blood T cell repertoires in COVID-19. About the research overall: Both acute and convalescent COVID-19 samples were obtained from the United States, Italy and Spain.

In the source study's methods: Amplified reference gene primers provided the basis for estimating nucleated cell counts. Profiled with immunoSEQ multiplex PCR; TCRdb holds only in-frame clones, not every one. V, J and clone size are taken as reported in that table, and D and trimming were inferred from the DNA itself. Among roughly 190,000 clones, about four fifths were seen once, and the ten largest hold approximately 12%. Individuals aged roughly 18 to 90 years were recruited from 24 US areas. Two negative PCRs, clearance, or symptom resolution had been documented for recovered Cohort 3 donors. The sequenced material came from PBMCs or T cells enriched from blood (not recorded which). The sequence came from a middle-aged man who had recovered from COVID-19.

CDR3 nucleotide sequence: TGTGCCATTTCCCTGCGGGAGGGACGAAACAATGAGCAGTTCTTC. Its translation is CAISLREGRNNEQFF. This chain uses TRBV10-3 with TRBJ2-1; 9 bases match TRBD2. Germline CDR1 reads ENHRY; CDR2 reads SYGVKD. The CDR3 runs to 15 residues. The V gene end was trimmed by 9 bases and the J gene end by 5 bases; junction bases not matched to a gene: 11.